This T cell receptor (beta chain) was found in a study of blood T cell repertoires in COVID-19. TCRdb keeps only in-frame clones here, not all; method: immunoSEQ multiplex PCR. The profile shows about 400,000 clones, approximately 90% of them singletons. Sequences were obtained from peripheral blood. The clonotype originates from a woman aged 30 to 39 with active or convalescent COVID-19.

The CDR3 region has the DNA TGTGCCAGCACCGAAATAAAAGACAGTTATGGCTACACCTTC. The encoded protein is CASTEIKDSYGYTF. This rearrangement joins TRBV7-2 to TRBJ1-2; the D gene is possibly TRBD1 (5 bases). Germline CDR1 is SGHTA and CDR2 is FQGNSA. Deletions cut 7 bases from V and 5 bases from J, with 17 bases between. The CDR3 contains 14 residues. The variable domain in full, completed from reference TRBV7-2 and TRBJ1-2, reads GAGVSQSPSNKVTEKGKDVELRCDPISGHTALYWYRQSLGQGLEFLIYFQGNSAPDKSGLPSDRFSAERTGGSVSTLTIQRTQQEDSAVYLCASTEIKDSYGYTFGSGTRLTVV.